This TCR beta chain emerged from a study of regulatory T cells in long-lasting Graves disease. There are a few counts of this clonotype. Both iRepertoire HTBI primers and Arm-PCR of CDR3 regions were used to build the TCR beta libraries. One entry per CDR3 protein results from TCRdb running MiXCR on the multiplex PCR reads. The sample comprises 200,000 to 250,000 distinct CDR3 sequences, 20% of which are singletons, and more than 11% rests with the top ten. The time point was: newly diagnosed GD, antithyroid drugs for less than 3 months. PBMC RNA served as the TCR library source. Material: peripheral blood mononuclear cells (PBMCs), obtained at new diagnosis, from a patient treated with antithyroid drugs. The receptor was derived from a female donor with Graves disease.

Written as DNA, the CDR3 is TGTGCCAGCAGTGAGGTGGGATACACTGAAGCTTTCTTT. It encodes CASSEVGYTEAFF. This sequence joins TRBV6-1 and TRBJ1-1; D gene unclear. From germline, CDR1 is MNHNS and CDR2 SASEGT. The CDR3 is 13 residues long. Trimming left V 3 bases short and J 3 bases short, with 8 bases between.